This passage covers 5 T cell receptor beta chains from one sample sequenced in a study of shared clonotypes between healthy human individuals. Sequencing was performed with immunoSEQ multiplex PCR; in TCRdb, only in-frame clones are kept and a portion is missing. The table shows some 690,000 clones, with 80% to 95% occurring only once. The sequencing input was memory CD8+ T cells from PBMCs. Noted subset: CD45RO+ cells pooled with CCR7-negative TemRA cells. These receptors were obtained from a man aged 18 to 35 in good health. Some clones in this sample may be carry-over from other donors' samples.

The rearrangement uses TRBV28 and TRBJ2-5, with D perhaps TRBD2 (6 bases). V was pared by 5 bases and J by 1 base, with 14 bases between. This CDR3 is built from 15 residues. Germline V gives CDR1 MDHEN, CDR2 SYDVKM. The chain's CDR3 is CASSPPGRIQETQYF. For the CDR3, the DNA is TGTGCCAGCAGTCCACCGGGGAGGATCCAAGAGACCCAGTACTTC.

This clone was seen repeatedly, ten times or more. V and J are TRBV9 and TRBJ1-1; 8 positions match TRBD1. Germline assignment: CDR1 SGDLS and CDR2 YYNGEE. With V trimmed by 4 bases and J by 4 bases, 6 bases remained unmatched. The CDR3 runs to 14 residues. The CDR3 sequence: CASSPDGTGTEAFF. In nucleotides, the CDR3 is TGTGCCAGCAGCCCCGACGGGACAGGCACTGAAGCTTTCTTT.

The sample holds one count of this clone. V gene TRBV4-1 combines with J gene TRBJ2-5, with TRBD2 matching over 8 bases. The V segment lost 0 bases and the J segment 11 bases; nucleotides outside the gene matches: 8. From germline, CDR1 is MGHRA and CDR2 YSYEKL. The CDR3 has 14 amino acids. The CDR3 nucleotides are TGCGCCAGCAGCCAAGACCACCGGGGGGGTGAGCAGTACTTC. This codes for CASSQDHRGGEQYF.

The chain couples TRBV7-9 to TRBJ2-3; D uncertain. Germline V lookup: CDR1 SEHNR, CDR2 FQNEAQ (reference sequence). Trimming took off 1 base at V and 11 bases at J, with 13 bases between the two ends. There are 13 residues in the CDR3. The CDR3: CASSLGAELGQYF. In nucleotides, the CDR3 is TGTGCCAGCAGCTTAGGGGCCGAGTTGGGGCAGTATTTT.

This clone came up once. The chain joins TRBV5-1 to TRBJ2-7; 7 nucleotides match TRBD1. CDR1 is SGHRS, CDR2 YFSETQ, per germline. The CDR3 runs 16 residues. With V trimmed by 0 bases and J by 7 bases, 13 bases remained unmatched. The CDR3 sequence: CASSLVGGRGLKEQYF. DNA for the CDR3: TGCGCCAGCAGCTTGGTGGGCGGCAGGGGGTTAAAAGAGCAGTACTTC.